This T cell receptor beta chain emerged from a study of blood T cell repertoires in COVID-19. Looking at the study overall: Collection of acute and convalescent COVID-19 samples took place in the United States, Italy and Spain.

Study processing details: For nucleated cells, counts were estimated from reference gene primer amplification. Repertoires were generated with immunoSEQ multiplex PCR, while TCRdb's copy carries only in-frame clones and drops some. V and J calls and clone size are as listed in that table; D and trimming were resolved from the DNA. The repertoire has 250,000 or so clones, roughly 80% of them found once; the top ten carry 8.9%. V dropped 8 bases and J dropped 1 base, with 11 bases sitting between them. This CDR3 is built from 13 residues. Germline V lookup: CDR1 MNHNY, CDR2 SVGAGI (reference sequence).

This TCR was recovered from a man older than 75 with acute or convalescent COVID-19. Sequenced sample: peripheral blood. This sequence joins TRBV6-6 and TRBJ2-5; D perhaps matches TRBD1 (6 bases). The CDR3 here is CASGHRAQETQYF. For the CDR3, the DNA is TGTGCCAGCGGCCACAGGGCCCAAGAGACCCAGTACTTC.